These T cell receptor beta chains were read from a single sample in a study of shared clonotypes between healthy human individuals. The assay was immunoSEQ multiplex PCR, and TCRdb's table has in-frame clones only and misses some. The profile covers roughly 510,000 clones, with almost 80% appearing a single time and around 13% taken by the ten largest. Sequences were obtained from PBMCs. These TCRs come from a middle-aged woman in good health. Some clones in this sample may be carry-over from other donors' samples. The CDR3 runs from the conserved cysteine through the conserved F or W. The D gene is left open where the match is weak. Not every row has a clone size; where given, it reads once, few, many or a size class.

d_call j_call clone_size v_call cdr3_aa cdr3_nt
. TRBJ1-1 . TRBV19 CASSFQQGRTEAFF TGTGCCAGTAGTTTCCAGCAGGGACGGACTGAAGCTTTCTTT
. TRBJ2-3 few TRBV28 CASRQTVYTDTQYF TGTGCCAGCAGACAGACAGTTTACACAGATACGCAGTATTTT
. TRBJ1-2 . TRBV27 CASTPVWGVYGYTF TGTGCCAGCACCCCCGTGTGGGGGGTCTATGGCTACACCTTC
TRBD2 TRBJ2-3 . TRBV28 CASSILAGHGTDTQYF TGTGCCAGCAGTATCCTAGCGGGACATGGCACAGATACGCAGTATTTT
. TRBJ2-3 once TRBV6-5 CASSYSIGTDTQYF TGTGCCAGCAGTTACTCGATTGGCACAGATACGCAGTATTTT
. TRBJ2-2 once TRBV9 CASSVAGGTGEPTGELFF TGTGCCAGCAGCGTAGCCGGAGGAACGGGAGAACCCACCGGGGAGCTGTTTTTT
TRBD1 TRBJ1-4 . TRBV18 CASSPGTGGEKLFF TGTGCCAGCTCGCCTGGGACAGGAGGAGAAAAACTGTTTTTT
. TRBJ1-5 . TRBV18 CASSPGGGGNQPQHF TGTGCCAGCTCCCCCGGGGGGGGAGGCAATCAGCCCCAGCATTTT
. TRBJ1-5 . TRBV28 CASSPRATFQPQHF TGTGCCAGCAGTCCAAGGGCTACTTTTCAGCCCCAGCATTTT
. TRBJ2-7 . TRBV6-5 CASSRGRVYEQYF TGTGCCAGCAGTCGTGGACGGGTCTACGAGCAGTACTTC
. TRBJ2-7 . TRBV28 CASIRSYPYEQYF TGTGCCAGCATTAGGAGTTATCCCTACGAGCAGTACTTC
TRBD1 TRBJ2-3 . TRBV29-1 CSVADRDPDTQYF TGCAGCGTGGCTGACAGGGATCCAGATACGCAGTATTTT
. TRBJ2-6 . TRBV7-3 CASSEPKGGANVLTF TGTGCCAGCAGCGAGCCAAAGGGTGGGGCCAACGTCCTGACTTTC
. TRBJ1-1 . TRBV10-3 CAISESKLTGNTEAFF TGTGCCATCAGTGAGTCGAAACTGACAGGGAACACTGAAGCTTTCTTT
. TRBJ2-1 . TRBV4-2 CASSRGEDNEQFF TGTGCCAGCAGCCGGGGGGAGGACAATGAGCAGTTCTTC
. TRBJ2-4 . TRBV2 CASRTNLAKNIQYF TGTGCCAGCAGGACCAACCTAGCCAAAAACATTCAGTACTTC
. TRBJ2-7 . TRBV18 CASSPQGGLVEQYF TGTGCCAGCTCCCCGCAGGGGGGGCTGGTAGAGCAGTACTTC
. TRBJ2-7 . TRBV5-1 CASRGDVNSYEQYF TGCGCCAGCAGAGGGGACGTAAACTCCTACGAGCAGTACTTC
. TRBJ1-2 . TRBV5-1 CASSLAEGQGYGYTF TGCGCCAGCAGCTTGGCAGAGGGTCAGGGTTATGGCTACACCTTC
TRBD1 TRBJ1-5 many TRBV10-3 CAISESVMGQGYQPQHF TGTGCCATCAGTGAGTCGGTGATGGGACAGGGGTATCAGCCCCAGCATTTT
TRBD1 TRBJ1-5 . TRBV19 CASSKGGDRGNQPQHF TGTGCCAGTAGTAAGGGAGGAGACAGGGGCAATCAGCCCCAGCATTTT
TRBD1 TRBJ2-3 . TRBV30 CAWSVQGAADTQYF TGTGCCTGGAGTGTACAGGGGGCGGCAGATACGCAGTATTTT
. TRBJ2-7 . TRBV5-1 CASSLRQGTDEQYF TGCGCCAGCAGCTTGAGGCAGGGGACCGACGAGCAGTACTTC
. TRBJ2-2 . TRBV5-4 CASSLAGKRSTGELFF TGTGCCAGCAGCTTGGCCGGGAAAAGGTCCACCGGGGAGCTGTTTTTT
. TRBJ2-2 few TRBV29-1 CSVGDNTGELFF TGCAGCGTTGGAGATAACACCGGGGAGCTGTTTTTT
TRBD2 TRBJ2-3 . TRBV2 CATLAGGTDTQYF TGTGCCACCCTAGCGGGAGGGACAGATACGCAGTATTTT
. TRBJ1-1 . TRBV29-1 CSVDREADTEAFF TGCAGCGTTGATAGGGAGGCGGACACTGAAGCTTTCTTT
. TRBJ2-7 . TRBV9 CASSVAGDARSYEQYF TGTGCCAGCAGCGTAGCAGGGGATGCGCGATCCTACGAGCAGTACTTC
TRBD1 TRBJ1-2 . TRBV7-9 CASSAGQGLRINF TGTGCCAGCAGCGCCGGACAGGGTCTGCGCATTAATTTC
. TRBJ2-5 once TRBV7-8 CASSLGGTRRETQYF TGTGCCAGCAGCTTAGGAGGGACCCGGAGGGAGACCCAGTACTTC
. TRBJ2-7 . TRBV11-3 CASSSGPGSPYEQYF TGTGCCAGCAGCTCGGGACCCGGTTCGCCCTACGAGCAGTACTTC
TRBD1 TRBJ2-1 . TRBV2 CASKLDRIYNEQFF TGTGCCAGCAAATTGGACAGGATTTACAATGAGCAGTTCTTC
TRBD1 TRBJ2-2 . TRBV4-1 CASSHALQGKAGELFF TGCGCCAGCAGCCACGCATTACAGGGGAAGGCCGGGGAGCTGTTTTTT
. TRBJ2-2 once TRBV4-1 CASSPSGTYTGELFF TGCGCCAGCAGCCCTTCCGGGACCTACACCGGGGAGCTGTTTTTT
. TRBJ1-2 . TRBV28 CASRTTGNYGYTF TGTGCCAGCAGAACCACAGGGAACTATGGCTACACCTTC
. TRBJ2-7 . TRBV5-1 CASSTTRSYEQYF TGCGCCAGCAGCACTACTAGGTCCTACGAGCAGTACTTC
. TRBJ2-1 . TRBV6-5 CASSRENEQFF TGTGCCAGCAGCAGGGAAAATGAGCAGTTCTTC
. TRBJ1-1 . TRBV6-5 CASSYPTVNTEAFF TGTGCCAGCAGTTATCCGACAGTGAACACTGAAGCTTTCTTT
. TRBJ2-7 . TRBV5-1 CASSSGVLSYEQYF TGCGCCAGCAGCTCGGGGGTACTCTCCTACGAGCAGTACTTC
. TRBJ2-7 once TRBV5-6 CASSLGFYSEQYF TGTGCCAGCAGCTTGGGCTTCTACTCCGAGCAGTACTTC
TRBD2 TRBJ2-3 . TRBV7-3 CASSLAPPGTSGRVADTQYF TGTGCCAGCAGCTTAGCTCCCCCCGGGACTAGCGGGAGAGTTGCAGATACGCAGTATTTT
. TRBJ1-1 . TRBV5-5 CASSSPLDRPVEAFF TGTGCCAGCAGCTCCCCCCTCGACCGCCCAGTTGAAGCTTTCTTT
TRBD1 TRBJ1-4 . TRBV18 CASSTGDTNEKLFF TGTGCCAGCTCTACAGGGGACACTAATGAAAAACTGTTTTTT
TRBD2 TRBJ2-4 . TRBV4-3 CASSLGLAGTSNIQYF TGCGCCAGCAGCCTCGGACTAGCGGGAACTTCGAACATTCAGTACTTC
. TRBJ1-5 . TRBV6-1 CASRETLEPQHF TGTGCCAGCAGGGAGACCCTTGAGCCCCAGCATTTT
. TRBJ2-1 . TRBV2 CASSWAGDEQFF TGTGCCAGCAGTTGGGCAGGGGATGAGCAGTTCTTC
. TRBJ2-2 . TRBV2 CASKSRERNTGELFF TGTGCCAGCAAGTCTCGGGAGAGGAACACCGGGGAGCTGTTTTTT
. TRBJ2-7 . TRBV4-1 CASSQEVTDYEQYF TGCGCCAGCAGCCAAGAAGTGACAGACTACGAGCAGTACTTC